This TCR beta chain was sequenced in a study of T cells in Graves' hyperthyroidism and ophthalmopathy (dated 2019 in TCRdb). With respect to the entire study: Peripheral blood samples were taken at the time of initial diagnosis, prior to any treatment. The 95 to 100 discovery patients were divided at random into training and test sets in a 7:3 ratio. According to the paper, TCR Vbeta CDR3 sequencing was carried out on about 140 peripheral blood samples, which came from approximately 41 ophthalmopathy, under 85 hyperthyroidism and about 17 progressor patients. After blood sampling, hyperthyroidism patients were treated with methimazole at a starting dose of 30 mg daily, and ophthalmopathy patients were treated with high-dose intravenous methylprednisolone. Whether ophthalmopathy could be predicted prospectively was tested in an independent validation cohort made up of some 20 hyperthyroidism patients plus 17 patients who later progressed to ophthalmopathy. To identify TCR V-J signatures that set the groups apart, the researchers used a discovery cohort of more than 95 patients, made up of 43 with Graves' ophthalmopathy and some 60 with stable Graves' hyperthyroidism. The study also compared thyroid tissue and blood T-cell repertoires from about six Graves' hyperthyroidism patients.

The research as a whole found: In validation, the model predicted progression to ophthalmopathy with around 71% sensitivity and approximately 74% specificity, a median of about 6.7 months before onset. Most expanded thyroid clonotypes (frequency above 0.001) were also detected in blood, a finding suggesting that blood repertoires may reflect thyroid immune responses. A 13 V-J signature model separated ophthalmopathy from stable hyperthyroidism, with 87.88% sensitivity and 81.08% specificity in cross-validation and 80%/75% in testing. Sample size was not statistically predetermined, and investigators were not blinded to group allocation.

In the ophthalmopathy patients, disease was moderately to severely active, with a Clinical Activity Score of 3 or more, a NOSPECS grade of 4 or more, and a duration of less than 3 months. Exclusion was applied to patients with uncontrolled infections, other autoimmune diseases, pregnancy or lactation. Diagnoses were based on clinical symptoms, serum thyroxine and TRAb, thyroid ultrasound and orbital computed tomography. PBMCs were separated from over 9 ml of fresh peripheral blood using Ficoll-Paque density gradient centrifugation. Trizol reagent was used to extract total RNA, and RNA quality was then checked on an Agilent 2100 Bioanalyzer. Amplification of TCR beta CDR3 regions was carried out from RNA transcripts. A first-round RT-PCR of the TCR CDR3 used the HTBI primer set with the Qiagen OneStep RT-PCR kit. Libraries were constructed in a second round of multiplex PCR, after which size selection and purification were carried out. Paired-end sequencing of the libraries was performed with 100 bp reads on an Illumina HiSeq2000. For the original study's pipeline: SOAPnuke was used to process the raw data, with reads discarded if the reads contained adapters or uncalled bases, had a mean Phred below 15, or lacked an exact constant-primer or identifier match. High-quality paired reads were merged with COPE v1.2.5, and unique nucleotide sequences were defined as clonotypes. MiTCR v1.1 was used to align the clonotypes against IMGT TRBV, TRBD and TRBJ reference segments. The analysis included only V-J combinations with a frequency above 0.0001, which together covered roughly 99% of the repertoires. The TCS score was defined as F50 (clonal expansion) divided by E x V (chaos), with BLOSUM62-based TCRdist calculated between CDR3 peptides within each V-J. Welch's t-statistics and random forest reduced fewer than 550 V-J features to 10 to 15, which were used in a naive Bayes classifier (R e1071). In TCRdb, the public reads were trimmed at Q25 with fastp and aligned with MiXCR, with productive beta chains retained. A single entry per CDR3 protein holds the most common genes and DNA from its merged rows. TCRdb, not the original authors, processed these V and J calls. The sample table records hundreds of thousands of distinct CDR3 sequences; roughly 14% of these occur just once. Around an eighth of the sample belongs to the ten largest clones.

Here V drops 1 base and J drops 6 bases, and the junction holds 10 bases not matched to any gene. From its cysteine to its phenylalanine, the CDR3 spans 17 amino acids. Only the CDR3 region is kept as DNA, spanning 51 bases read in frame from base 1. Looking up the germline V gene yields CDR1 LGHNA and CDR2 YSLEER. This clonotype came up a few times. Its antigen has not been determined. No base-level quality is on record; no much larger clone is a single base apart. The sequence derives from a woman aged 50 to 60 with Graves' ophthalmopathy. Sequenced sample: blood. The rearrangement combines TRBV4-3 with TRBJ2-7, and 12 junction bases match TRBD2. The encoded CDR3 is CASSQGGLAGRIIEQYF. DNA sequence: TGCGCCAGCAGCCAAGGTGGACTAGCGGGAAGGATTATCGAGCAGTACTTC.